The present T cell receptor beta chain was sequenced within a study of cytomegalovirus exposure and HLA in healthy donors. Findings of the study overall: In a later analysis, a genetic analysis reported fewer productive-TCR N-insertions in an Asian-associated ancestry cluster than the cohort average. The study reported that TCR beta sequences accurately predicted HLA-A and HLA-B alleles in most subjects.

Participants comprised healthy donors of bone marrow. It was with 60 Vbeta and 13 Jbeta primers that the PCR ran. Clones were read by immunoSEQ multiplex PCR, and TCRdb kept only the in-frame ones, dropping some. The sample includes about 190,000 clones, roughly 77% of them seen just once. Remarks on this clone: What it binds is not known.

The CDR3 contains 11 residues. V was shortened by 3 bases and J by 10 bases, with 9 bases between the two germline ends. Germline CDR1 reads MDHEN; CDR2 reads SYDVKM. The sequence derives from a man aged 30 to 39 in good health and CMV-seropositive. Sequencing was performed on PBMCs. The V call is TRBV28, the J call TRBJ1-1; D unclear. The CDR3 loop is CASSFLGRAFF. The CDR3 nucleotides read TGTGCCAGCAGTTTTCTTGGCAGAGCTTTCTTT.